The clone carrying this T cell receptor (beta chain) was detected a few times. TCR beta CDR3 region amplification was performed from RNA transcripts. Carried out on the TCR CDR3, a first-round RT-PCR used the HTBI primer set. Each CDR3 protein is one row after TCRdb ran MiXCR on the multiplex PCR reads. The top ten clones hold around 4% of a sample with hundreds of thousands of distinct CDR3 sequences, roughly 16% of them seen once. This specimen comes from a study of T cells in Graves' hyperthyroidism and ophthalmopathy. The sequence was collected from a woman aged 25 to 39 with Graves' hyperthyroidism. The sequenced material came from blood.

CDR3 protein: CASSLSGLSSYNEQFF. The CDR3 region has the DNA TGCGCCAGCAGCTTGTCCGGTTTGAGCTCCTACAATGAGCAGTTCTTC. This rearrangement joins TRBV5-1 to TRBJ2-1, with no clear D. V shed 1 base and J shed 0 bases, with 11 bases lying between them. The germline V gene encodes CDR1 SGHRS and CDR2 YFSETQ. The CDR3 is 16 amino acids.